The rows below give T cell receptor beta chains drawn from one sample of a study of OX40 agonist ivuxolimab in advanced cancers. Sequencing used immunoSEQ multiplex PCR; TCRdb keeps in-frame clones, though not all of them. The sample carries 20,000 to 25,000 clones, approximately 87% recorded once. The sequencing used CD4+ or CD8+ T cells sorted from blood, collected in a trial of the OX40 agonist ivuxolimab. Source of these receptors: an adult with an advanced solid tumor such as melanoma, head and neck, liver or kidney cancer. The CDR3 runs from the conserved cysteine through the conserved F or W. The D gene is left open where the match is weak. Rows give clone size only sometimes, using once, few, many, or a class for an expanded clone.

clone_size	v_call	j_call	d_call	cdr3_nt	cdr3_aa
.	TRBV2	TRBJ1-1	TRBD1	TGTGCCAGCATCTGGGGACAGGAGATCACTGAAGCTTTCTTT	CASIWGQEITEAFF
few	TRBV11-2	TRBJ2-6	TRBD1	TGTGCCAGCAGCAAGGGACAGGATTACTCTGGGGCCAACGTCCTGACTTTC	CASSKGQDYSGANVLTF
.	TRBV10-3	TRBJ2-1	.	TGTGCCATCAAGGAGCCGGCAATTCGGGAGAATGAGCAGTTCTTC	CAIKEPAIRENEQFF
.	TRBV6-5	TRBJ2-5	.	TGTGCCAGCAGTTTTCACATTAACGGGGAGACCCAGTACTTC	CASSFHINGETQYF
.	TRBV13	TRBJ1-1	TRBD1	TGTGCCAGCAGCTCCGGTCCCGGGACAGGGCTCACTGAAGCTTTCTTT	CASSSGPGTGLTEAFF
.	TRBV7-9	TRBJ2-7	TRBD1	TGTGCCAGCAGCTCGCCTGAGGGGGCGGCGGTCTACGAGCAGTACTTC	CASSSPEGAAVYEQYF
.	TRBV11-2	TRBJ1-2	.	TGTGCCAGCAGCTTCGGGGGGGTTTTAGGGCATGGCTACACCTTC	CASSFGGVLGHGYTF
once	TRBV11-1	TRBJ2-6	.	TGTGCCAGCAGCTTAATTCCCACATTAGTCTCTGGGGCCAACGTCCTGACTTTC	CASSLIPTLVSGANVLTF
.	TRBV7-6	TRBJ1-6	.	TGTGCCAGCGGAGCAGGGCGAAATTCACCCCTCCACTTT	CASGAGRNSPLHF
.	TRBV4-1	TRBJ1-1	.	TGCGCCAGCAGCCAAGATGAAGCGCAGGGAGGCCCCATGAACACTGAAGCTTTCTTT	CASSQDEAQGGPMNTEAFF
.	TRBV25-1	TRBJ2-1	.	TGTGCCAGCAGCGGGACCCCATCTATCTACAATGAGCAGTTCTTC	CASSGTPSIYNEQFF
.	TRBV5-6	TRBJ2-2	.	TGTGCCAGCAGCTTGGCTGTCAGGGGAATCGCGAACACCGGGGAGCTGTTTTTT	CASSLAVRGIANTGELFF
.	TRBV9	TRBJ1-2	.	TGTGCCAGCAGCGTGTTCGGGGACTATGGCTACACCTTC	CASSVFGDYGYTF
.	TRBV7-9	TRBJ2-7	TRBD1	TGTGCCAGCAGCCCACCGGGACAGGCCTACGAGCAGTACTTC	CASSPPGQAYEQYF
few	TRBV5-1	TRBJ1-2	.	TGCGCCAGCAGCGAGGGGAGGAACTATGGCTACACCTTC	CASSEGRNYGYTF
.	TRBV25-1	TRBJ1-4	TRBD1	TGTGCCAGCAGTGAGGGGGGACAGGGTAATGAAAAACTGTTTTTT	CASSEGGQGNEKLFF
.	TRBV7-9	TRBJ1-2	.	TGTGCCAGCAGCTTGGGATTGGCAGATGTGTATGGCTACACCTTC	CASSLGLADVYGYTF
.	TRBV13	TRBJ2-7	TRBD1	TGTGCCAGCAGCACCTCCGGGACAGGGACCTACGAGCAGTACTTC	CASSTSGTGTYEQYF
.	TRBV27	TRBJ2-2	.	TGTGCCAGCAGTTTATCGACCCGGGGTCCCGGGGAGCTGTTTTTT	CASSLSTRGPGELFF
.	TRBV19	TRBJ2-3	TRBD1	TGTGCCAGTAGTGGACCTGCGGACAGGGGGCTCACAGATACGCAGTATTTT	CASSGPADRGLTDTQYF
.	TRBV5-1	TRBJ2-7	.	TGCGCCAGCAGCTTGGGGGTGGAGATTTTCTCCTACGAGCAGTACTTC	CASSLGVEIFSYEQYF
.	TRBV7-8	TRBJ1-3	.	TGTGCCAGCAGCTTATTTTTTCGGCCACGGGAGGGAAACACCATATATTTT	CASSLFFRPREGNTIYF
.	TRBV28	TRBJ2-3	TRBD1	TGTGCCAGCCTGCTGAGGGGGCATAGGACAGATACGCAGTATTTT	CASLLRGHRTDTQYF
.	TRBV19	TRBJ1-2	.	TGTGCCAGTAGTCGGGCCCAGGACAGCTACTACTATGGCTACACCTTC	CASSRAQDSYYYGYTF
.	TRBV13	TRBJ2-7	TRBD1	TGTGCCAGCAGCACTCGCACTCGAGGGGGCGAATCCTACGAGCAGTACTTC	CASSTRTRGGESYEQYF
.	TRBV7-2	TRBJ2-7	.	TGTGCCAGCAGCTTAGTGACCTACGAGCAGTACTTC	CASSLVTYEQYF
.	TRBV27	TRBJ1-2	TRBD1	TGTGCCAGCAGCAACACGGGACAGGGGATCTATTACTATGGCTACACCTTC	CASSNTGQGIYYYGYTF
.	TRBV9	TRBJ2-2	.	TGTGCCAGCAGCTCCGAGTGGGGGCCCGACACCGGGGAGCTGTTTTTT	CASSSEWGPDTGELFF
.	TRBV19	TRBJ2-1	.	TGTGCCAGTAGTATCGGGGGTCTAGGGGTTAATGAGCAGTTCTTC	CASSIGGLGVNEQFF
.	TRBV6-1	TRBJ2-2	TRBD1	TGTGCCAGCAGTGCCCGGACAGGGAACACCGGGGAGCTGTTTTTT	CASSARTGNTGELFF
.	TRBV5-1	TRBJ2-7	.	TGCGCCAGCAGCTTGGCGGTGAGAAATTACGAGCAGTACTTC	CASSLAVRNYEQYF
.	TRBV5-1	TRBJ2-1	.	TGCGCCAGCAGATTAACACAGGGTAATGAGCAGTTCTTC	CASRLTQGNEQFF
.	TRBV5-6	TRBJ2-3	.	TGTGCCAGCAGCTACTGGGGGGGCCAGACAGATACGCAGTATTTT	CASSYWGGQTDTQYF
.	TRBV7-9	TRBJ2-5	.	TGTGCCAGCAGCGGCCGACTAGTGGGGATACAAGAGACCCAGTACTTC	CASSGRLVGIQETQYF
.	TRBV9	TRBJ1-6	TRBD1	TGTGCCAGCAGCGTAGGGGTGGGGACAGAAAATTCACCCCTCCACTTT	CASSVGVGTENSPLHF
.	TRBV27	TRBJ1-5	.	TGTGCCAGCAGTTCATCCGTCACCAGAGGGAATCAGCCCCAGCATTTT	CASSSSVTRGNQPQHF
once	TRBV29-1	TRBJ2-7	TRBD2	TGCAGCGTTGAAGAGACGACTAGCGGGGGCTACGAGCAGTACTTC	CSVEETTSGGYEQYF
.	TRBV7-8	TRBJ1-1	.	TGTGCCACCAACCTTTGGGGGGGATCGAACACTGAAGCTTTCTTT	CATNLWGGSNTEAFF
.	TRBV5-5	TRBJ2-2	.	TGTGCCAGCAGCTTTGACAGAGGCACCGGGGAGCTGTTTTTT	CASSFDRGTGELFF
.	TRBV9	TRBJ2-2	TRBD1	TGTGCCAGCAGAGGCCCGGGACAGGGGTTCACCGGGGAGCTGTTTTTT	CASRGPGQGFTGELFF
.	TRBV11-1	TRBJ2-2	.	TGTGCCAGCAGCTTGTTGGAGAACACCGGGGAGCTGTTTTTT	CASSLLENTGELFF
.	TRBV5-1	TRBJ2-1	TRBD2	TGCGCCAGCAGCCCTAAGGGGACTAGTGGGGGCCACGAGCGATTCTTC	CASSPKGTSGGHERFF
.	TRBV7-9	TRBJ2-3	.	TGTGCCAGCAGCTTGTTCCCTGGGGATACGCAGTATTTT	CASSLFPGDTQYF
few	TRBV25-1	TRBJ2-2	.	TGTGCCAGCAGTGAAGAGATAGGGGGAGATGCCGGGGAGCTGTTTTTT	CASSEEIGGDAGELFF
.	TRBV6-5	TRBJ1-3	.	TGTGCCAGCAGTCCCGGGACGCCTCCTGACACCATATATTTT	CASSPGTPPDTIYF
.	TRBV5-1	TRBJ2-7	.	TGCGCCAGCAGCAACCACCAGGCGGATTCCTACGAGCAGTACTTC	CASSNHQADSYEQYF
.	TRBV2	TRBJ2-7	.	TGTGCCAGCAGTGCGGGACTGCTGTACGAGCAGTACTTC	CASSAGLLYEQYF
.	TRBV6-6	TRBJ2-5	.	TGTGCCAGCAATTCAGGGGGGCCAGAGACCCAGTACTTC	CASNSGGPETQYF
.	TRBV6-4	TRBJ2-1	.	TGTGCCAGCAGTGTCGACAGCCTCCTATCCTACAATGAGCAGTTCTTC	CASSVDSLLSYNEQFF
.	TRBV27	TRBJ2-5	TRBD2	TGTGCCAGCGGACGGGAGGAAGAGACCCAGTACTTC	CASGREEETQYF
.	TRBV28	TRBJ2-7	TRBD2	TGTGCCAGCACTCCTGGGGGAGGGTACGAGCAGTACTTC	CASTPGGGYEQYF
.	TRBV7-9	TRBJ2-1	.	TGTGCCAGCAGCCGGGGGTGGGAGCAGTTCTTC	CASSRGWEQFF
.	TRBV7-8	TRBJ1-2	.	TGTGCCAGCAGCTTATCGGGCTGGGAGGGCTACACCTTC	CASSLSGWEGYTF